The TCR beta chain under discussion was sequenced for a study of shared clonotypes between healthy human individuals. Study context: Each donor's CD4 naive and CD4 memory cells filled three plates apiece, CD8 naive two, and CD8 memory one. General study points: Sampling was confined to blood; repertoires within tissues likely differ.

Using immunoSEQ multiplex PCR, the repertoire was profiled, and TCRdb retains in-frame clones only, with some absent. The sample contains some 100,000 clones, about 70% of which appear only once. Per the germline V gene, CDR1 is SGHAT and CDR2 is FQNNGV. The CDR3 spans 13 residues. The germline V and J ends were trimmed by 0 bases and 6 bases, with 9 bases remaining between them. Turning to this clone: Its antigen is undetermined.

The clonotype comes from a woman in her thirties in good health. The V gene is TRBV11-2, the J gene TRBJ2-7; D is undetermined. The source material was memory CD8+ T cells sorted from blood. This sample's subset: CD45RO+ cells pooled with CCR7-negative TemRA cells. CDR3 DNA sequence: TGTGCCAGCAGCTTAGATGTAGGGCGCGAGCAGTACTTC. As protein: CASSLDVGREQYF. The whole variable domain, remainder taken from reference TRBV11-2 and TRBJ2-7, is EAGVAQSPRYKIIEKRQSVAFWCNPISGHATLYWYQQILGQGPKLLIQFQNNGVVDDSQLPKDRFSAERLKGVDSTLKIQPAKLEDSAVYLCASSLDVGREQYFGPGTRLTVT.